This TCR beta chain was captured by sequencing in a study of cytotoxic CD8 clonotypes in ibrutinib-treated CLL. In the study overall: Partial response occurred in approximately 25 patients and complete response in 2; at median about 70 months, roughly 15 remained remitted and 12 progressed.

Repertoires were generated with immunoSEQ multiplex PCR, while TCRdb's copy carries only in-frame clones and drops some. Among 27,000 or so clones listed, approximately 85% were seen once. This CDR3 region has 15 residues. The V gene's germline CDR1 is SGDLS and CDR2 YYNGEE. V dropped 4 bases and J dropped 0; count of bases not matched to a gene: 4. Frozen PBMC stocks contributed roughly 2.1 micrograms of genomic DNA to the TCR beta libraries. V is TRBV9 and J is TRBJ1-3; TRBD1 aligns across 7 bases. The receptor was derived from a human donor with chronic lymphocytic leukemia. This material consisted of PBMCs, taken after 24 months of ibrutinib treatment. This CDR3 reads CASSTRTGSGNTIYF. DNA of the CDR3: TGTGCCAGCAGCACGCGGACAGGCTCTGGAAACACCATATATTTT.